This T cell receptor (beta chain) was sequenced for a study of response to subunit inactivated influenza vaccine (dated by TCRdb to between 2017 and 2018). In the study overall: To follow how T cells responded to a trivalent subunit inactivated influenza vaccine, the researchers relied on deep quantitative profiling of the T cell receptor repertoire. General findings and caveats noted by the study authors: The authors suggested that each seasonal influenza vaccination may recruit only a limited number of new T cells.

A few counts support this clonotype. Its target antigen remains unknown. No base qualities exist here, and no much larger clone lies one base off it. Receptors were amplified or captured by RT-PCR. The run used an Illumina HiSeq 2500. TCRdb reran the public reads through fastp at Q25 and MiXCR, keeping productive beta chains. CDR3 protein sequences are deduplicated, and each keeps its most common genes and DNA. In all, the sample holds 150,000 to 200,000 distinct CDR3 sequences, and approximately 12% of those were seen once. The ten largest clonotypes hold roughly 29% of the sample. At the junction V is shortened by 2 bases and J by 6 bases; bases outside the gene matches: 12. The CDR3 contains 17 residues, cysteine and phenylalanine counted. Here the CDR3 DNA is all that survives: 51 bases in frame from base 1. The germline V gene yields LGHNA for CDR1 and YSLEER for CDR2. The same sample was also studied in work on T cells expressing NK-cell markers. The second paper further reports: The TCR beta cDNA libraries were made using 5'RACE template switching, a step that added both a universal primer site and unique molecular identifiers. Three sorted T-cell subsets (CD3+CD56+NKG2C+, CD3+CD56+NKG2C- and CD3+CD56-NKG2C+) from under 10 donors had their TCR beta-chain repertoires profiled. Among the eight sequenced donors, seven were HCMV-seropositive and one was HCMV-seronegative. In several experiments an anti-gammadeltaTCR antibody was added to restrict sorting to alphabetaTCR-expressing T cells. In over five donors, the dominant CD3+CD56+NKG2C+ clonotypes were among the top 10 CD8+ clonotypes and accounted for about 1.0-7.5% of CD8+ T cells. Those dominant clonotypes were again the most abundant among CD3+CD56-NKG2C+ cells in several donors, at about 28.3-65%. Whether the expanded NKG2C-expressing T cell clones were specific for HCMV antigens remained unclear. The study sequenced eight donors, all healthy volunteers chosen at random: three men and five women. A commercial ELISA kit detecting HCMV-specific IgG in serum was used to determine HCMV serostatus. Peripheral blood mononuclear cells were isolated from blood by Ficoll density gradient centrifugation. Magnetic immunoseparation with Miltenyi isolation kits was used to isolate CD4+ and CD8+ T cells from PBMC. Priming for cDNA synthesis came from the TCR beta constant segment, and two successive PCR amplification steps followed. The libraries were sequenced on Illumina HiSeq 2000/2500, MiSeq or NextSeq, producing 2 x 150 bp reads. MIGEC handled demultiplexing of the reads and grouping by UMI, while MiTCR was used to assemble and quantify clonotypes. To exclude erroneous sequences, any TCR cDNA sequence not supported by at least two reads was discarded. Downstream repertoire analysis used the tcR package, and clonotypes were matched across fractions by CDR3 nucleotide sequence plus V segment. VDJmatch was used to annotate antigen specificity against VDJdb, with one amino acid substitution in CDR3 allowed.

The rearrangement combines TRBV4-3 with TRBJ2-3, with 9 bases aligning to TRBD1. Here the sequenced sample was CD8+ T cells sorted from PBMCs, taken approximately 12 days after vaccination. The receptor was isolated from a man between 50 and 59 years old who received an inactivated influenza vaccine. Donor details come from another sample of the same person, matched by shared clones. The CDR3 in this case is CASSQTLLGQGVDTQYF. The DNA is TGCGCCAGCAGCCAAACCCTTCTGGGACAGGGTGTTGATACGCAGTATTTT.